Following are 30 T cell receptor beta chains from one sample sequenced in a study of OX40 agonist ivuxolimab in advanced cancers. The library was generated by the immunoSEQ multiplex PCR assay. As stored in TCRdb, this immuneACCESS dataset retains in-frame rearrangements with V and J assigned. A fraction of the clones does not appear; measured against another copy, unresolved V genes explain less than half of the discrepancy, and the remainder lacks a known reason. For this sample there are some 14,000 clones; around 73% appear just once. Roughly two fifths of the sample comes from the top ten. This material consisted of CD4+ or CD8+ T cells sorted from blood, taken in a trial of the OX40 agonist ivuxolimab. The receptors stem from an adult with an advanced solid tumor such as melanoma, head and neck, liver or kidney cancer.

The chain joins TRBV2 to TRBJ2-6; TRBD1 or TRBD2 may be the D gene (5 bases each). This CDR3 contains 18 residues. Germline-derived CDR1 and CDR2 are SNHLY and FYNNEI. The V and J ends lost 7 bases and 2 bases respectively, with 21 bases between them. CDR3 bases: TGTGCCAGCATGGGGGTGGAGAGGGGCGCGGCTGGGGCCAACGTCCTGACTTTC. Translating it yields CASMGVERGAAGANVLTF.

The chain recombines TRBV21-1 with TRBJ2-3; TRBD2 reflects the table's D call only, with no check against the DNA. TRBV21-1 is shown as a pseudogene. The CDR3 contains 16 residues. As DNA, the CDR3 is TGTGCCATCAACTCAAAGAGAGGCGAACGGACAGATACGCAGTATTTT. It codes for CAINSKRGERTDTQYF.

V and J are TRBV29-1 and TRBJ1-1; no firm D call. This CDR3 has 10 amino acids. Germline V CDR1 and CDR2: SQVTM, ANQGSEA. V lost 5 bases to trimming and J lost 7 bases, with 8 bases between them. The CDR3: CSVSAGEAFF. The CDR3 bases are TGCAGCGTTTCAGCGGGTGAAGCTTTCTTT.

This clone is a singleton in its sample. The rearrangement links TRBV2 to TRBJ2-1; D may be TRBD2 (6 bases). Germline CDR1 SNHLY, CDR2 FYNNEI. The V end was cut by 6 bases, the J end by 8 bases, with 14 bases between. The CDR3 totals 13 residues. For the CDR3, the DNA is TGTGCCAGCAGCGGGGGACCGGCCGATGAGCAGTTCTTC. This translates into CASSGGPADEQFF.

The chain joins TRBV19 to TRBJ2-5; the D gene is possibly TRBD2 (6 bases). CDR3 size: 13 residues. V lost 8 bases and J lost 3, with 13 bases in between. Germline V gives CDR1 LNHDA, CDR2 SQIVND (reference sequence). CDR3 sequence: CASRFPGEETQYF. DNA for the CDR3: TGTGCCAGTCGTTTTCCGGGGGAAGAGACCCAGTACTTC. The entire variable domain, with the rest obtained from reference TRBV19 and TRBJ2-5, is as follows: DGGITQSPKYLFRKEGQNVTLSCEQNLNHDAMYWYRQDPGQGLRLIYYSQIVNDFQKGDIAEGYSVSREKKESFPLTVTSAQKNPTAFYLCASRFPGEETQYFGPGTRLLVL.

V is TRBV27 and J is TRBJ1-2; D is unresolved. From germline, CDR1 is MNHEY and CDR2 SMNVEV (reference sequence). Trimming removed 4 bases from V and 3 bases from J, with 9 bases in between. This CDR3 comprises 13 residues. CDR3 amino acids: CASSYGPYYGYTF. CDR3 nucleotide sequence: TGTGCCAGCAGTTATGGACCGTACTATGGCTACACCTTC.

This clone has at least ten counts. J is TRBJ2-1 and V is TRBV19; the D gene is possibly TRBD2 (6 bases). V was pared by 3 bases and J by 1 base, with 10 bases between. The CDR3 extends over 15 amino acids. The germline V gene encodes CDR1 LNHDA and CDR2 SQIVND (reference sequence). Here the CDR3 DNA reads TGTGCCAGTAGTATCTACGGGAGATCCTACAATGAGCAGTTCTTC. Translating it yields CASSIYGRSYNEQFF.

Only a few counts were recorded for this clone. The J gene is TRBJ2-7, the V gene TRBV27; D may be TRBD1 (6 bases). In germline, CDR1 is MNHEY, CDR2 SMNVEV (reference sequence). The CDR3 has 13 residues. Trimming removed 7 bases from V and 0 bases from J, with 10 bases in between. For the CDR3, the DNA is TGTGCCAGCATGGCAGGGGCCTCCTACGAGCAGTACTTC. It encodes CASMAGASYEQYF.

The genes are TRBV18 and TRBJ2-7; TRBD1 agrees at 7 bases. Trimming cost V 2 bases and J 4 bases; bases outside gene matches: 5. Per germline, CDR1 KGHSH and CDR2 LQKENI. CDR3 length: 14 amino acids. The CDR3 is CASSPTGDGYEQYF. CDR3 DNA: TGTGCCAGCTCACCAACAGGGGACGGTTACGAGCAGTACTTC.

This chain connects TRBV29-1 to TRBJ2-4, with a possible D match to TRBD2 (6 bases). This CDR3 is built from 13 residues. V lost 2 bases and J lost 8, with 13 bases in between. CDR1 and CDR2 from the germline V gene are SQVTM and ANQGSEA. This CDR3 is CSVELGSGDIQYF. CDR3 nucleotides: TGCAGCGTTGAACTTGGGTCGGGGGACATTCAGTACTTC.

The rearrangement joins TRBV7-2 to TRBJ2-5, with 10 positions matching TRBD2. The length of the CDR3 is 16 residues. J was trimmed by 1 base and V by 5 bases; bases with no gene match: 7. In germline, CDR1 is SGHTA, CDR2 FQGNSA. CDR3 DNA sequence: TGTGCCAGCAGCCGAAGCGGGAGGGTCCTCCAAGAGACCCAGTACTTC. Amino acids: CASSRSGRVLQETQYF.

This clone was observed a handful of times. The chain recombines TRBV4-1 with TRBJ2-3, with TRBD2 identical over 12 bases. The CDR3 runs to 19 residues. Germline V gene lookup returns CDR1 MGHRA and CDR2 YSYEKL. J lost 1 base, V lost 2 bases, and 10 bases had no gene match. The CDR3 DNA is TGCGCCAGCAGCCAAAAAGAGATCGCTAGCGGGGGGGGCACAGATACGCAGTATTTT. The encoded protein is CASSQKEIASGGGTDTQYF.

The V call is TRBV7-9, the J call TRBJ1-5; D is undetermined. The CDR3 is made up of 13 amino acids. Germline V gives CDR1 SEHNR, CDR2 FQNEAQ (reference sequence). Trimming removed 4 bases at V and 5 bases at J, with 9 bases between. CDR3 in amino acids: CASSSQPYQPQHF. The CDR3 DNA reads TGTGCCAGCAGCTCCCAGCCCTATCAGCCCCAGCATTTT.

This chain uses TRBV13 with TRBJ2-3; D unclear. V was cut by 7 bases and J by 0 bases, with 14 bases left in between. Per the germline V gene, CDR1 is PRHDT and CDR2 is FYEKMQ (reference sequence). CDR3 length: 15 residues. The CDR3 here is CASTPFPGSTDTQYF. CDR3 sequence (DNA): TGTGCCAGCACCCCCTTCCCAGGAAGCACAGATACGCAGTATTTT.

This chain uses TRBV19 with TRBJ2-5; D not certain. CDR3 length: 14 amino acids. Germline values: CDR1 LNHDA, CDR2 SQIVND (reference sequence). V lost 0 bases and J 1 base, leaving 6 bases between the germline ends. CDR3 in amino acids: CASSIDSGQETQYF. The CDR3 DNA is TGTGCCAGTAGTATAGATTCCGGCCAAGAGACCCAGTACTTC.

The V and J genes are TRBV28 and TRBJ1-5, with D possibly matching TRBD1 (5 bases). Trimming pared 3 bases from V and 5 bases from J, leaving 14 bases between. CDR3 length: 15 residues. The germline V gene has CDR1 MDHEN and CDR2 SYDVKM. CDR3 amino acids: CASSLARGSYQPQHF. In DNA form, the CDR3 reads TGTGCCAGCAGTTTGGCCCGGGGGAGTTATCAGCCCCAGCATTTT.

The sample holds a few counts of this clone. The CDR3 sequence is CASRLGALTYNEQFF. In DNA form, the CDR3 reads TGTGCCAGCAGGCTAGGGGCCCTCACCTACAATGAGCAGTTCTTC. This chain links TRBV27 with TRBJ2-1; D possibly corresponds to TRBD1 (5 bases). Germline V gene data show CDR1 as MNHEY and CDR2 as SMNVEV (reference sequence). V was cut by 6 bases and J by 2 bases, with 14 bases left in between. CDR3 length: 15 amino acids.

This rearrangement joins TRBV5-1 to TRBJ1-2; weak D call: TRBD1 (6 bases). There are 15 residues in the CDR3. Germline V gene data show CDR1 as SGHRS and CDR2 as YFSETQ. Trimming cost V 1 base and J 6 bases, with 16 bases left between them. The CDR3 nucleotides read TGCGCCAGCAGCTTGCTTGGCAGGGGAAAGAATGGCTACACCTTC. Translated, it gives CASSLLGRGKNGYTF.

The gene calls are TRBV2 and TRBJ2-7; 7 bases align to TRBD1. The V segment lost 9 bases and the J segment 5 bases; nucleotides outside the gene matches: 4. CDR1 is SNHLY and CDR2 is FYNNEI in the germline V gene. The CDR3 contains 11 residues. The CDR3 bases are TGTGCCAGAAAGACAGGGAACGAGCAGTACTTC. It encodes CARKTGNEQYF.

The chain links TRBV5-1 to TRBJ1-1; D is possibly TRBD1 (5 bases). This CDR3 region has 13 residues. V was trimmed by 3 bases and J by 5 bases, leaving 11 bases between them. Germline V gene lookup returns CDR1 SGHRS and CDR2 YFSETQ. CDR3: CASSSWGTTEAFF. The CDR3 DNA reads TGCGCCAGCAGCTCGTGGGGGACGACTGAAGCTTTCTTT.

The rearrangement links TRBV14 to TRBJ2-7; 8 bases agree with TRBD2. The CDR3 contains 16 residues. J gave up 4 bases and V 5 bases, and 13 bases lay outside the gene matches. The germline V gene has CDR1 SGHDN and CDR2 FVKESK. The CDR3 DNA sequence: TGTGCCAGCAGCTCAAAGGTGATAGCGGGACCTTACGAGCAGTACTTC. Protein: CASSSKVIAGPYEQYF.

The rearrangement links TRBV5-4 to TRBJ2-2, with no clear D. The CDR3 is 13 amino acids. V was shortened by 0 bases and J by 5 bases, with 5 bases between the two germline ends. The germline CDR1 and CDR2 sequences are SGHNT and YYREEE (reference sequence). The CDR3 sequence: CASSLVGTGELFF. The DNA for the CDR3 is TGTGCCAGCAGCTTGGTAGGGACCGGGGAGCTGTTTTTT.

The rearrangement uses TRBV27 and TRBJ2-7; tentatively, D is TRBD2 (5 bases). V lost 6 bases and J 0 bases, leaving 15 bases between the germline ends. CDR3 length: 15 residues. Germline V gives CDR1 MNHEY, CDR2 SMNVEV (reference sequence). In nucleotides, the CDR3 is TGTGCCAGCAGGGCCTGGAGCGGAAGCTCCTACGAGCAGTACTTC. This sequence encodes CASRAWSGSSYEQYF.

In its sample, this clone was seen a few times. The chain is built from TRBV28 and TRBJ1-3, with TRBD1 identical over 9 bases. The CDR3 sequence is 15 residues long. CDR1 MDHEN and CDR2 SYDVKM come from the germline V gene. V shed 0 bases, J shed 3 bases, and the junction held 0 bases outside the gene matches. CDR3 region: CASSLWDRGGNTIYF. The CDR3 coding sequence is TGTGCCAGCAGTTTATGGGACAGGGGTGGAAACACCATATATTTT.

The chain employs TRBV6-4 and TRBJ2-3, with 10 bases identical to TRBD2. Trimming took 3 bases from V and 4 from J; bases not matched to a gene: 4. The CDR3 extends over 15 amino acids. Germline CDR1 and CDR2: MRHNA and SNTAGT. CDR3 protein: CASSEASGSPDTQYF. The CDR3 DNA reads as TGTGCCAGCAGTGAAGCTAGCGGGAGCCCAGATACGCAGTATTTT.

The chain is built from TRBV4-1 and TRBJ2-7; D gene uncertain. CDR1 is MGHRA and CDR2 is YSYEKL in the germline V gene. This CDR3 spans 15 amino acids. Trimming took 0 bases from V and 2 from J, leaving 11 bases between them. The CDR3 here is CASSQDYPGPYEQYF. In DNA, the CDR3 is TGCGCCAGCAGCCAAGATTATCCAGGTCCCTACGAGCAGTACTTC.

This clone was observed once. The rearrangement uses TRBV7-8 and TRBJ2-1; 9 bases are shared with TRBD2. Per the germline V gene, CDR1 is SGHVS and CDR2 is FQNEAQ. This CDR3 region has 18 residues. V was pared by 5 bases and J by 4 bases, with 15 bases of the junction left unmatched. CDR3 region: CASSPGREGLQGYNEQFF. Written as DNA, the CDR3 is TGTGCCAGCAGCCCCGGGCGGGAGGGCCTGCAAGGTTACAATGAGCAGTTCTTC.

The chain has TRBV13 and TRBJ2-1, with D maybe TRBD1 (9 bases). The CDR3 covers 15 residues. V lost 6 bases and J lost 8, with 20 bases in between. Germline CDR1 PRHDT, CDR2 FYEKMQ (reference sequence). For the CDR3, the DNA is TGTGCCAGCAGACAACAGGGGGCTAGCGGGTATGAGCAGTTCTTC. Encoded protein: CASRQQGASGYEQFF.

V usage is TRBV5-6 and J usage is TRBJ2-3, with TRBD2 matching over 10 bases. The CDR3 runs to 16 residues. J lost 2 bases, V lost 4 bases, and 7 bases had no gene match. CDR1 and CDR2 from the germline V gene are SGHDT and YYEEEE. The CDR3 DNA sequence: TGTGCCAGCAGCCTTAAACTAGCGGGAAACACAGATACGCAGTATTTT. Protein product: CASSLKLAGNTDTQYF.

The rearrangement joins TRBV21-1 to TRBJ1-2; no check of the table's D call, TRBD1, against the DNA was made. TRBV21-1 constitutes a pseudogene. The CDR3 covers 17 residues. CDR3 nucleotide sequence: TGTGCCAGCAGCAAAGTTAACCAGACAGGGGGCTTCAATGGCTACACCTTC. Its protein product is CASSKVNQTGGFNGYTF.